A single sample is the source of the 4 T cell receptor beta chains below, sequenced in a study of low-dose radiotherapy and immunotherapy resistance in tumors. cDNA synthesis used a TRAV/TRBV-specific primer set for both chains. A constant-region primer paired with the V-primer adapter amplified TCRs over roughly 18 PCR cycles. Via MiXCR, TCRdb re-called the reads, giving one row per CDR3 protein. This sample carries roughly 18,000 distinct CDR3 sequences, roughly 70% of them seen once, and the ten largest clones take roughly 10%. These TCRs come from a human donor with advanced metastatic prostate, ovarian, gallbladder or colorectal cancer (not recorded which). This table probably holds off-target reads from a library built for another chain.

The chain uses TRBV19 and TRBJ2-5; 13 positions agree with TRBD2. The V segment lost 4 bases and the J segment 7 bases; nucleotides outside the gene matches: 6. CDR1 LNHDA and CDR2 SQIVND come from the germline V gene (reference sequence). The CDR3 loop spans 15 amino acids. CDR3 DNA: TGTGCCAGTAGTACCCAACTAGCGGGAGGGCTGACCCAGTACTTC. Translating gives CASSTQLAGGLTQYF.

The V gene is TRBV6-2 or TRBV6-3, the J gene TRBJ1-4; possibly TRBD1 for D (6 bases). Trimming shortened V by 7 bases and J by 3 bases, and 18 bases separated the two germline ends. Germline values: CDR1 MNHEY, CDR2 SVGEGT. CDR3 size: 16 residues. CDR3 residues: CASTRPGVRANEKLFF. CDR3 DNA sequence: TGTGCCAGCACCAGACCAGGGGTCAGGGCTAATGAAAAACTGTTTTTT.

This clonotype came up a few times. The chain has TRBV20-1 and TRBJ2-3; a possible D gene is TRBD1 (5 bases). CDR3 length equals 13 residues. The V and J ends lost 5 bases and 5 bases respectively, with 14 bases between them. Germline CDR1 is DFQATT and CDR2 is SNEGSKA (reference sequence). The CDR3 DNA follows: TGCAGTGCTCCTAAAATGCAGGGAGATACGCAGTATTTT. Protein: CSAPKMQGDTQYF.

The genes are TRBV29-1 and TRBJ1-1; D ambiguous. The CDR3 loop spans 10 amino acids. CDR1 and CDR2 from the germline V gene are SQVTM and ANQGSEA. V lost 4 bases and J lost 7, with 7 bases in between. CDR3 coding DNA: TGCAGCGTTGGGTGGGTTGAAGCTTTCTTT. Its translation: CSVGWVEAFF.